The 18 T cell receptor beta chains below all came from one sample that was sequenced in a study of human T cells and chemical hapten exposure. It was unfractionated whole blood from which total RNA was extracted. TCRdb processed the 5' RACE reads anew with MiXCR; each CDR3 protein has one entry. The data show tens of thousands of distinct CDR3 sequences, with 7% to 8% seen just once and approximately 2.3% held by the top ten. These receptors were obtained from a male donor in good health.

This clonotype was seen a handful of times. The genes are TRBV20-1 and TRBJ2-2; D is undetermined. This CDR3 contains 16 residues. Trimming took 0 bases from V and 1 from J, leaving 12 bases between them. Germline V lookup: CDR1 DFQATT, CDR2 SNEGSKA (reference sequence). CDR3 sequence reads: CSARDLGGENTGELFF. The CDR3 DNA reads TGCAGTGCTAGAGATCTGGGCGGTGAGAACACCGGGGAGCTGTTTTTT.

In this sample, this clonotype turned up many times. The V gene is TRBV6-5, the J gene TRBJ1-5, with D tentatively TRBD1 (6 bases). The CDR3 loop spans 15 amino acids. Germline V CDR1 and CDR2: MNHEY, SVGAGI. V lost 0 bases, J lost 5 bases, and 11 bases lay in between. CDR3 coding DNA: TGTGCCAGCAGTTACTCCGGGGCAGGGGATCAGCCCCAGCATTTT. Translated: CASSYSGAGDQPQHF.

This clonotype was found many times. This chain links TRBV5-6 with TRBJ2-1, with D possibly TRBD2 on 6 matching bases. CDR1 and CDR2 from the germline V gene are SGHDT and YYEEEE. This CDR3 is built from 13 residues. V lost 4 bases and J 6 bases, leaving 11 bases between the germline ends. The DNA for the CDR3 is TGTGCCAGCAGCCAGACTAGTTCCAATGAGCAGTTCTTC. Its translation: CASSQTSSNEQFF. Full variable domain (rest looked up from reference TRBV5-6 and TRBJ2-1): DAGVTQSPTHLIKTRGQQVTLRCSPKSGHDTVSWYQQALGQGPQFIFQYYEEEERQRGNFPDRFSGHQFPNYSSELNVNALLLGDSALYLCASSQTSSNEQFFGPGTRLTVL.

A few counts support this clonotype. V is TRBV7-9 and J is TRBJ1-4; D uncertain. With 2 bases removed from V and 0 bases from J, the gap between germline ends came to 16 bases. The germline gives CDR1 SEHNR, CDR2 FQNEAQ (reference sequence). The CDR3 consists of 18 residues. The CDR3 loop is CASSLRRIPIATNEKLFF. Here the CDR3 DNA reads TGTGCCAGCAGCTTACGACGCATACCGATAGCAACTAATGAAAAACTGTTTTTT.

In this sample, this clonotype turned up a few times. The rearrangement uses TRBV7-9 and TRBJ1-5; 8 nucleotides align to TRBD1. This CDR3 comprises 15 residues. V was clipped by 5 bases and J by 6 bases; unmatched bases: 9. Germline V gene sequence: CDR1 SEHNR, CDR2 FQNEAQ (reference sequence). The DNA for the CDR3 is TGTGCCAGCAGCGCGCAGCAGGGGGCAGGTCAGCCCCAGCATTTT. This translates into CASSAQQGAGQPQHF.

This clonotype has a count of ten or more. The J gene is TRBJ2-1, the V gene TRBV5-1; D perhaps matches TRBD1 (5 bases). CDR3 length: 15 amino acids. Trimming pared 0 bases from V and 0 bases from J, leaving 7 bases between. Per germline, CDR1 SGHRS and CDR2 YFSETQ. Here the CDR3 DNA reads TGCGCCAGCAGCTTGGGCAGGGTCTCCTACAATGAGCAGTTCTTC. It translates to CASSLGRVSYNEQFF. Variable domain in full (rest from reference TRBV5-1 and TRBJ2-1): KAGVTQTPRYLIKTRGQQVTLSCSPISGHRSVSWYQQTPGQGLQFLFEYFSETQRNKGNFPGRFSGRQFSNSRSEMNVSTLELGDSALYLCASSLGRVSYNEQFFGPGTRLTVL.

V gene TRBV6-6 combines with J gene TRBJ2-6; 7 bases line up with TRBD1. There are 16 residues in the CDR3. CDR1 is MNHNY, CDR2 SVGAGI, per germline (reference sequence). The J segment lost 0 bases and the V segment lost 3 bases, leaving 2 bases of the junction unmatched. Here the CDR3 DNA reads TGTGCCAGCAGTTATCACAGGGGCTCTGGGGCCAACGTCCTGACTTTC. Amino acid sequence: CASSYHRGSGANVLTF.

This clonotype was picked up a small number of times. The chain recombines TRBV6-2 or TRBV6-3 with TRBJ2-7; 11 nucleotides line up with TRBD2. J gave up 0 bases and V 6 bases, and 4 bases lay outside the gene matches. Germline V gives CDR1 MNHEY, CDR2 SVGEGT. The length of the CDR3 is 15 residues. The CDR3 reads CASRTSGTSSYEQYF. CDR3 in DNA: TGTGCCAGCAGGACTAGCGGGACTAGCTCCTACGAGCAGTACTTC.

This clonotype was picked up a small number of times. The CDR3 protein is CASSQDVAGGEQFF. The CDR3 DNA is TGCGCCAGCAGCCAAGATGTGGCGGGAGGGGAGCAGTTCTTC. V usage is TRBV4-1 and J usage is TRBJ2-1, with 9 bases fitting TRBD2. Germline V gene sequence: CDR1 MGHRA, CDR2 YSYEKL. The J segment lost 10 bases and the V segment lost 0 bases, leaving 4 bases of the junction unmatched. The length of the CDR3 is 14 residues.

The CDR3 reads CASSSPDRGDNEQFF. The CDR3, as DNA: TGTGCCAGCAGCTCCCCGGACAGGGGGGACAATGAGCAGTTCTTC. The chain joins TRBV13 to TRBJ2-1; TRBD1 aligns across 10 bases. V was pared by 4 bases and J by 5 bases, with 5 bases of the junction left unmatched. This CDR3 has 15 residues. The germline V gene encodes CDR1 PRHDT and CDR2 FYEKMQ (reference sequence).

This clonotype occurred many times. This chain joins TRBV20-1 and TRBJ2-7, with a weak D call TRBD2 (6 bases). Trimming removed 0 bases at V and 6 bases at J, with 15 bases between. The V gene's germline CDR1 is DFQATT and CDR2 SNEGSKA (reference sequence). The CDR3 is made up of 14 amino acids. DNA for the CDR3: TGCAGTGCTAGAGATGGGGGAGCCGGGGGCGAGCAGTACTTC. This gives the protein CSARDGGAGGEQYF.

This clonotype was counted many times. This chain links TRBV4-2 with TRBJ2-7; 9 positions agree with TRBD1. From germline, CDR1 is LGHNA and CDR2 YNFKEQ. The CDR3 is 15 residues long. The junction had 10 bases not matched to a gene; V was cut back by 6 bases and J by 4 bases. In DNA, the CDR3 is TGTGCCAGCAGACCCACCGGGACAGGGCCTTACGAGCAGTACTTC. It codes for CASRPTGTGPYEQYF.

This clonotype was seen only a few times. The chain employs TRBV6-2 or TRBV6-3 and TRBJ2-1; TRBD1 agrees at 9 bases. In germline, CDR1 is MNHEY, CDR2 SVGEGT. The trim removed 2 bases at V and 5 bases at J, leaving 10 bases unmatched. The CDR3 runs 17 residues. CDR3 coding DNA: TGTGCCAGCAGTTACCGCCGCAGACAGGGGGTCAACAATGAGCAGTTCTTC. It yields the protein CASSYRRRQGVNNEQFF.

This clonotype was seen a handful of times. A read error may explain this, as a much larger clone is one base away. The chain has TRBV6-1 and TRBJ2-3; TRBD2 aligns across 12 bases. J lost 4 bases, V lost 2 bases, and 1 base had no gene match. CDR3 size: 15 residues. Germline V gene lookup returns CDR1 MNHNS and CDR2 SASEGT. Written as DNA, the CDR3 is TGTGCCAGCAGTGAACTAGCGGGGGGGCCAGATACGCAGTATTTT. The encoded protein is CASSELAGGPDTQYF.

The table lists this clonotype with many counts. The V call is TRBV27, the J call TRBJ2-5, with D uncertain. This CDR3 is built from 13 residues. V was cut by 3 bases and J by 1 base, with 6 bases left in between. CDR1 MNHEY and CDR2 SMNVEV come from the germline V gene (reference sequence). CDR3 sequence: CASSFRIQETQYF. CDR3 DNA sequence: TGTGCCAGCAGTTTCAGGATCCAAGAGACCCAGTACTTC.

This chain uses TRBV20-1 with TRBJ1-1, with unresolved D. The germline CDR1 and CDR2 sequences are DFQATT and SNEGSKA (reference sequence). The V and J ends lost 6 bases and 4 bases respectively, with 15 bases between them. CDR3 length equals 13 residues. CDR3 in DNA: TGCAGTGCCGCCCGAACCCAAAGCACTGAAGCTTTCTTT. As protein: CSAARTQSTEAFF.

This clonotype showed up many times. The gene calls are TRBV11-2 and TRBJ2-5; possible D gene TRBD2, 5 bases. This CDR3 is built from 14 residues. Germline CDR1 reads SGHAT; CDR2 reads FQNNGV. V lost 2 bases and J 4 bases, leaving 11 bases between the germline ends. CDR3 in amino acids: CASSLSGVGETQYF. The CDR3 nucleotides are TGTGCCAGCAGCTTATCCGGGGTAGGAGAGACCCAGTACTTC.

This clonotype was seen at least ten times. The chain is built from TRBV12-3 or TRBV12-4 and TRBJ2-2; D is perhaps TRBD1 (5 bases). This CDR3 is built from 15 residues. The V gene lost 5 bases and the J gene lost 1 base, with 11 bases spanning the gap. This CDR3 is CASSPYRMNTGELFF. Written as DNA, the CDR3 is TGTGCCAGCAGTCCCTACAGGATGAACACCGGGGAGCTGTTTTTT.